The T cell receptor (beta chain) described here comes from a study of persistence of HIV-infected CD4 T cells. The immunoSEQ assay was version 4, run in survey mode. Assay: immunoSEQ multiplex PCR; the TCRdb copy retains only in-frame clones and omits some. The sample lists nearly 20,000 clones; around three fifths were seen once. The CDR3 has 11 residues. CDR1 and CDR2 from the germline V gene are SGHRS and YFSETQ. V shed 5 bases and J shed 8 bases, with 8 bases lying between them. The stimulus was an HIV-1 Gag 15-mer peptide pool, approximately 0.93 ug/peptide/mL. CD4+ T cells upregulating both CD40 ligand and CD69 were sorted as responding cells. To note about this clone: What it binds is unknown.

This TCR came from an adult woman with HIV who was CMV-seropositive. The J gene is TRBJ2-1, the V gene TRBV5-1, with D unresolved. The source material was CD4+ T cells sorted from PBMCs after roughly 18-hour stimulation, sampled from a patient who received antiretroviral therapy. In nucleotides, the CDR3 is TGCGCCAGCAGTCTTTGGGATGAGCAGTTCTTC. As protein: CASSLWDEQFF.